A single sample is the source of the 5 T cell receptor beta chains below, sequenced in a study of T cells in Graves' hyperthyroidism and ophthalmopathy. Authors of the study amplified TCR beta CDR3 regions from RNA transcripts. Researchers ran a first-round RT-PCR on the TCR CDR3 using the HTBI primer set. TCRdb fed the multiplex PCR reads into MiXCR, producing one record per CDR3 protein. The sample has about 360,000 distinct CDR3 sequences, 13% seen once. Sequenced material: blood. These receptors were taken from a woman between 18 and 29 years old with Graves' hyperthyroidism.

This clonotype was recorded many times. The chain uses TRBV28 and TRBJ1-2, with a possible D match to TRBD1 (5 bases). V was clipped by 3 bases and J by 5 bases, with 16 bases between them. The CDR3 is 15 residues long. The germline gives CDR1 MDHEN, CDR2 SYDVKM. CDR3 sequence: CASSFRPGGKYGYTF. The DNA for the CDR3 is TGTGCCAGCAGTTTTAGGCCCGGGGGGAAATATGGCTACACCTTC.

This clonotype was picked up many times. The V call is TRBV7-9, the J call TRBJ1-2, with D tentatively TRBD1 (6 bases). The CDR3 is 16 residues long. V dropped 5 bases and J dropped 3 bases, with 19 bases sitting between them. CDR1 is SEHNR and CDR2 is FQNEAQ in the germline V gene (reference sequence). For the CDR3, the DNA is TGTGCCAGCAGCGGATACAGGGACCAACGGGACTATGGCTACACCTTC. This gives the protein CASSGYRDQRDYGYTF.

This clonotype was detected only once. Being one base from a much bigger clone, this may be a read error. Likely a read error: the CDR3 ends without its conserved phenylalanine or tryptophan. The rearrangement links TRBV25-1 to TRBJ1-2, with D unresolved. The CDR3 consists of 13 residues. Deletions cut 3 bases from V and 8 bases from J, with 13 bases between. The germline CDR1 and CDR2 sequences are MGHDK and SYGVNS. The CDR3 nucleotides are TGTGCCAGCAGTGAGGGAACTTCGAGGGGCTACACCCTC. Translated: CASSEGTSRGYTL.

This clonotype has at least ten counts. V and J are TRBV30 and TRBJ1-2; D possibly corresponds to TRBD1 (5 bases). The V end lost 4 bases, the J end lost 8 bases, and 17 bases lay between the germline ends. Looked up from germline, CDR1 is GTSNPN and CDR2 is SVGIG (reference sequence). CDR3 size: 13 residues. The CDR3 bases are TGTGCCTGGACCGACAGTCCAGGACGGGGCTACACCTTC. Protein: CAWTDSPGRGYTF.

At least ten counts were recorded for this clonotype. The CDR3 DNA sequence: TGCGCCAGCAGGGTTGAACTAGCGGACACCGGGGAGCTGTTTTTT. Its protein is CASRVELADTGELFF. The chain combines TRBV5-1 with TRBJ2-2, with 8 nucleotides matching TRBD2. Germline V lookup: CDR1 SGHRS, CDR2 YFSETQ. The CDR3 consists of 15 residues. V gave up 5 bases and J gave up 3 bases; unmatched junction bases: 6.